This is a list of T cell receptor beta chains from one sample in a study of T cells in localized non-small cell lung cancer. The protocol was immunoSEQ multiplex PCR, while the TCRdb copy is restricted to in-frame clones and leaves out a portion. This table has more than 1,500 clones, 20% to 25% appearing once. The sequencing here drew on normal lung tissue next to the tumor, taken before any cancer treatment. The source is a woman aged 35 to 75 with stage III squamous cell lung carcinoma. Each CDR3 is given with its conserved first and last residue. The D gene is left open where the match is weak. The size of a clone is reported for some rows only, either as once, few or many, or as a class for expanded clones.

>.|13|few|TRBJ1-5|TRBV18
CASSPSNNQPQHF
TGTGCCAGCTCACCATCCAACAATCAGCCCCAGCATTTT
>TRBD1|17|.|TRBJ1-2|TRBV9
CASSASPDRGGNYGYTF
TGTGCCAGCAGCGCTTCACCTGACAGGGGGGGAAACTATGGCTACACCTTC
>TRBD2|15|.|TRBJ2-3|TRBV11-1
CASSSGTGGADTQYF
TGTGCCAGCAGCTCCGGGACGGGGGGGGCAGATACGCAGTATTTT
>TRBD1|14|few|TRBJ2-5|TRBV6-8
CATHKSEGAETQYF
TGTGCCACCCACAAATCCGAGGGGGCCGAGACCCAGTACTTC
>.|12|large|TRBJ2-1|TRBV4-1
CASSSENNEQFF
TGCGCCAGCAGCTCGGAGAACAATGAGCAGTTCTTC
>.|14|few|TRBJ1-2|TRBV6-1
CASSEAGGVGGYTF
TGTGCCAGCAGTGAAGCAGGTGGGGTCGGCGGCTACACCTTC
>.|14|medium-sized|TRBJ2-3|TRBV9
CASSVYPTTDTQYF
TGTGCCAGCAGCGTTTATCCGACCACAGATACGCAGTATTTT
>TRBD1|14|large|TRBJ2-1|TRBV28
CASSFFDRGNEQFF
TGTGCCAGCAGTTTTTTCGACAGGGGAAATGAGCAGTTCTTC
>TRBD2|15|few|TRBJ2-7|TRBV9
CASSVSGSKLDEQYF
TGTGCCAGCAGCGTGAGCGGGAGTAAACTCGACGAGCAGTACTTC
>TRBD2|18|few|TRBJ2-1|TRBV15
CATSRDELMSGRADEQFF
TGTGCCACCAGCAGAGATGAACTTATGAGCGGGAGGGCCGATGAGCAGTTCTTC
>.|14|.|TRBJ1-5|TRBV28
CASSPGGNNQPQHF
TGTGCCAGCAGTCCCGGGGGGAACAATCAGCCCCAGCATTTT
>.|15|.|TRBJ2-2|TRBV5-1
CASSLDIANTGELFF
TGCGCCAGCAGCCTAGACATCGCGAACACCGGGGAGCTGTTTTTT
>.|15|.|TRBJ2-7|TRBV28
CASRKDALPAYEQYF
TGTGCCAGCAGAAAAGACGCCCTACCAGCCTACGAGCAGTACTTC
>.|12|.|TRBJ1-5|TRBV19
CASSLFDQPQHF
TGTGCCAGTAGCCTTTTCGATCAGCCCCAGCATTTT
>TRBD2|18|medium-sized|TRBJ2-1|TRBV11-3
CASSSFPLTSGRGGEQFF
TGTGCCAGCAGCTCCTTTCCTTTGACTAGCGGGAGGGGGGGTGAGCAGTTCTTC
>.|15|medium-sized|TRBJ2-6|TRBV11-3
CASSQTGSGANVLTF
TGTGCCAGCAGCCAAACAGGGTCCGGGGCCAACGTCCTGACTTTC
>TRBD2|18|few|TRBJ2-7|TRBV11-3
CASSPLPGTSREFYEQYF
TGTGCCAGCAGCCCACTTCCAGGGACTAGCAGGGAATTTTACGAGCAGTACTTC
>.|15|few|TRBJ1-5|TRBV11-3
CASSPGTYSNQPQHF
TGTGCCAGCAGCCCGGGCACTTATAGCAATCAGCCCCAGCATTTT
>.|13|.|TRBJ2-1|TRBV30
CAWSEGTYNEQFF
TGTGCCTGGAGTGAAGGCACCTACAATGAGCAGTTCTTC
>TRBD2|15|.|TRBJ2-7|TRBV6-8
CASSSPAGGKYEQYF
TGTGCCAGCAGTTCCCCAGCGGGAGGTAAATACGAGCAGTACTTC